This T cell receptor beta chain was obtained from a study of blood T cell repertoires in COVID-19. Study in general: Material from acute and convalescent COVID-19 was sourced from the United States, Italy and Spain. Sources were T cells, B-cell-depleted T cells, or PBMCs; the material itself was cDNA or gDNA.

Authors' processing steps: Reference gene primer amplification yielded estimated nucleated cell counts. Produced via immunoSEQ multiplex PCR; TCRdb's table is partial and in-frame only. For V, J and clone size, that table is used; D and trimming come from the DNA. This table has approximately 140,000 clones, about 86% appearing once. The CDR3 runs to 13 residues. In germline, CDR1 is MNHEY, CDR2 SVGAGI. V was shortened by 7 bases and J by 1 base, with 11 bases between the two germline ends. The rearrangement links TRBV6-5 to TRBJ2-7; D is perhaps TRBD1 (6 bases). This clonotype was sampled from a woman aged 55-69 years with acute or convalescent COVID-19. What was sequenced was peripheral blood. CDR3 nucleotides: TGTGCCAGCACCAGGGGACCATCCTACGAGCAGTACTTC. Amino acid sequence: CASTRGPSYEQYF.